Listed below are T cell receptor beta chains from one sample, sequenced in a study of response to subunit inactivated influenza vaccine. TCRdb used MiXCR to reprocess the RT-PCR reads, holding one entry per CDR3 protein. This repertoire shows some 480,000 distinct CDR3 sequences, approximately 11% found once; its top ten account for less than 15%. Sequenced material: PBMCs from blood, taken roughly 48 days after vaccination. The receptors were gathered from a man aged 45-65 years who received an inactivated influenza vaccine. CDR3s include the opening cysteine and the closing phenylalanine or tryptophan. A D gene is named only where the DNA matches it firmly. Expanded clones get a size class; other rows say once, few or many, or leave the size out.

d_call: TRBD2
v_call: TRBV20-1
j_call: TRBJ2-3
clone_size: -
cdr3_length: 14
cdr3_nt: TGCAGTGCTGCACCGGGACTAGTAACAGATACGCAGTATTTT
cdr3_aa: CSAAPGLVTDTQYF

d_call: -
v_call: TRBV20-1
j_call: TRBJ2-1
clone_size: many
cdr3_length: 14
cdr3_nt: TGCAGTGCTAGAGCGGGGGGCCGGGGCGATGAGCAGTTCTTC
cdr3_aa: CSARAGGRGDEQFF

d_call: TRBD2
v_call: TRBV7-8
j_call: TRBJ2-3
clone_size: -
cdr3_length: 16
cdr3_nt: TGTGCCAGCAGCTTAGAAACTAGCGGGAGCCCAGATACGCAGTATTTT
cdr3_aa: CASSLETSGSPDTQYF

d_call: TRBD1
v_call: TRBV12-3/TRBV12-4
j_call: TRBJ1-5
clone_size: many
cdr3_length: 16
cdr3_nt: TGTGCCAGCAGTCCTCCGGGACAGGATAGCAATCAGCCCCAGCATTTT
cdr3_aa: CASSPPGQDSNQPQHF

d_call: -
v_call: TRBV11-1
j_call: TRBJ1-4
clone_size: few
cdr3_length: 19
cdr3_nt: TGTGCCAGCAGCTCCATTCCGGGACATCGGCTTGGCACTAATGAAAAACTGTTTTTT
cdr3_aa: CASSSIPGHRLGTNEKLFF

d_call: -
v_call: TRBV20-1
j_call: TRBJ1-1
clone_size: -
cdr3_length: 10
cdr3_nt: TGCAGTGCTAGAGTAATTGAAGCTTTCTTT
cdr3_aa: CSARVIEAFF

d_call: TRBD1
v_call: TRBV9
j_call: TRBJ1-2
clone_size: few
cdr3_length: 15
cdr3_nt: TGTGCCAGCAGCCCGTTGGGACAGGGGGCGAGTGGCTACACCTTC
cdr3_aa: CASSPLGQGASGYTF

d_call: TRBD2
v_call: TRBV15
j_call: TRBJ2-1
clone_size: -
cdr3_length: 15
cdr3_nt: TGTGCCACCAGCAGCAAGGGCGGGAGAGACAATGAGCAGTTCTTC
cdr3_aa: CATSSKGGRDNEQFF

d_call: TRBD1
v_call: TRBV28
j_call: TRBJ1-1
clone_size: -
cdr3_length: 16
cdr3_nt: TGTGCCAGCAGTCCTATGGCGACAGGGAAGGACACTGAAGCTTTCTTT
cdr3_aa: CASSPMATGKDTEAFF

d_call: TRBD1
v_call: TRBV5-6
j_call: TRBJ2-3
clone_size: -
cdr3_length: 15
cdr3_nt: TGTGCCAGCAGCTCCGGGACAGGGGATAAGGATACGCAGTATTTT
cdr3_aa: CASSSGTGDKDTQYF

d_call: -
v_call: TRBV5-8
j_call: TRBJ1-1
clone_size: few
cdr3_length: 13
cdr3_nt: TGTGCCAGCAGCCCGGAGTGGAACACTGAAGCTTTCTTT
cdr3_aa: CASSPEWNTEAFF

d_call: -
v_call: TRBV7-6
j_call: TRBJ2-2
clone_size: many
cdr3_length: 14
cdr3_nt: TGTGCCAGCAGCTTGTGGGAGAACACCGGGGAGCTGTTTTTT
cdr3_aa: CASSLWENTGELFF

d_call: TRBD1
v_call: TRBV5-1
j_call: TRBJ2-1
clone_size: medium-sized
cdr3_length: 14
cdr3_nt: TGCGCCAGCAGCGGTGGGACAGGCTACAATGAGCAGTTCTTC
cdr3_aa: CASSGGTGYNEQFF

d_call: TRBD2
v_call: TRBV5-1
j_call: TRBJ2-1
clone_size: -
cdr3_length: 15
cdr3_nt: TGCGCCAGCAGCGCGACTAGCGGGCCCTACAATGAGCAGTTCTTC
cdr3_aa: CASSATSGPYNEQFF